The 23 T cell receptor beta chains reported below all come from one sample, sequenced in a study of OX40 agonist ivuxolimab in advanced cancers. Repertoires were generated with immunoSEQ multiplex PCR, while TCRdb's copy carries only in-frame clones and drops some. The sample lists approximately 73,000 clones; roughly 90% were seen once. The source material was CD4+ or CD8+ T cells sorted from blood, sampled in a trial of the OX40 agonist ivuxolimab. The receptors were gathered from an adult with an advanced solid tumor such as melanoma, head and neck, liver or kidney cancer.

V gene TRBV10-3 combines with J gene TRBJ1-5, with a weak D call TRBD1 (5 bases). Germline loops: CDR1 ENHRY, CDR2 SYGVKD. CDR3 length: 13 residues. Deletions cut 7 bases from V and 0 bases from J, with 7 bases between. The CDR3, as DNA: TGTGCCATCAAAGGGGATAGCAATCAGCCCCAGCATTTT. Translated, it gives CAIKGDSNQPQHF.

This clone has just one count. The junction departs from the called germline gene at one end, perhaps through a read error. The chain employs TRBV7-7 and TRBJ2-1; D unclear. Germline V gives CDR1 SSHAT, CDR2 FNYEAQ (reference sequence). There are 13 residues in the CDR3. The CDR3 sequence is CASSLTPPNEQFF. The CDR3 nucleotides are TGTGCTAGCAGCTTAACCCCCCCCAATGAGCAGTTCTTC. The entire variable domain, with the rest obtained from reference TRBV7-7 and TRBJ2-1, is as follows: GAGVSQSPRYKVTKRGQDVTLRCDPISSHATLYWYQQALGQGPEFLTYFNYEAQPDKSGLPSDRFSAERPEGSISTLTIQRTEQRDSAMYRCASSLTPPNEQFFGPGTRLTVL.

The V gene is TRBV5-1, the J gene TRBJ1-2; D might be TRBD1 (6 bases). V dropped 4 bases and J dropped 5 bases, with 21 bases sitting between them. The CDR3 has 16 residues. Germline V gives CDR1 SGHRS, CDR2 YFSETQ. For the CDR3, the DNA is TGCGCCAGCAGCGTGAATTGGCCGGGGACAAGATATGGCTACACCTTC. This codes for CASSVNWPGTRYGYTF.

The chain recombines TRBV5-1 with TRBJ1-5; D call uncertain. The V end lost 0 bases, the J end lost 1 base, and 2 bases lay between the germline ends. The CDR3 sequence is 13 residues long. Germline loops: CDR1 SGHRS, CDR2 YFSETQ. CDR3 residues: CASSLASNQPQHF. CDR3 sequence (DNA): TGCGCCAGCAGCTTGGCCAGCAATCAGCCCCAGCATTTT.

V usage is TRBV9 and J usage is TRBJ1-6; TRBD1 is a possible D gene (6 bases). CDR1 is SGDLS and CDR2 is YYNGEE in the germline V gene. V lost 3 bases and J lost 8, with 15 bases in between. This CDR3 spans 15 amino acids. DNA of the CDR3: TGTGCCAGCAGCGGGGACACTTTAATTCATTCACCCCTCCACTTT. Protein product: CASSGDTLIHSPLHF.

The rearrangement uses TRBV19 and TRBJ1-5, with 9 bases fitting TRBD1. The length of the CDR3 is 14 residues. The ends lost 6 bases at V and 2 bases at J; junction bases unmatched: 2. From germline, CDR1 is LNHDA and CDR2 SQIVND (reference sequence). The CDR3 reads CASSDRGGNQPQHF. CDR3 nucleotides: TGTGCCAGTAGCGACAGGGGGGGCAATCAGCCCCAGCATTTT.

The rearrangement links TRBV5-1 to TRBJ1-1; TRBD1 agrees at 11 bases. The CDR3 has 16 residues. After removal of 3 bases from V and 4 bases from J, the junction contained 8 bases not matched to a gene. Per germline, CDR1 SGHRS and CDR2 YFSETQ. CDR3: CASSSDRGLGGTEAFF. The CDR3 DNA is TGCGCCAGCAGCTCGGACAGGGGGCTAGGAGGCACTGAAGCTTTCTTT.

The rearrangement uses TRBV9 and TRBJ2-3; TRBD2 agrees at 13 bases. Looked up from germline, CDR1 is SGDLS and CDR2 is YYNGEE. The CDR3 is 15 amino acids. V dropped 3 bases and J dropped 7; count of bases not matched to a gene: 5. CDR3 protein: CASSGTSGGANTQYF. CDR3 coding DNA: TGTGCCAGCAGCGGAACTAGCGGGGGGGCGAATACGCAGTATTTT.

The chain couples TRBV9 to TRBJ1-2; D is undetermined. The CDR3 is 12 residues long. With 3 bases removed from V and 2 bases from J, the gap between germline ends came to 5 bases. Germline V gene lookup returns CDR1 SGDLS and CDR2 YYNGEE. CDR3 region: CASSADNYGYTF. The CDR3 nucleotides read TGTGCCAGCAGCGCGGACAACTATGGCTACACCTTC.

This chain joins TRBV30 and TRBJ1-6; D is unresolved. Deletions cut 2 bases from V and 8 bases from J, with 13 bases between. CDR3 length equals 14 residues. CDR1 GTSNPN and CDR2 SVGIG come from the germline V gene (reference sequence). This chain's CDR3 is CAWSRDGRDSPLHF. The CDR3 nucleotides are TGTGCCTGGAGTCGAGACGGGCGGGATTCACCCCTCCACTTT.

The chain joins TRBV10-3 to TRBJ1-6; unclear D gene. This CDR3 comprises 11 residues. V was clipped by 3 bases and J by 13 bases, with 7 bases between them. Germline assignment: CDR1 ENHRY and CDR2 SYGVKD. The CDR3 DNA reads as TGTGCCATCAGTGACAGGAATCCCCTCCACTTT. Protein: CAISDRNPLHF.

The genes are TRBV5-1 and TRBJ2-7; D assignment may be TRBD1 or TRBD2 (5 bases each). Germline CDR1 reads SGHRS; CDR2 reads YFSETQ. V was pared by 6 bases and J by 7 bases, with 17 bases between. The CDR3 is 13 amino acids. The CDR3 spells CASTSDGAMEQYF. The CDR3 DNA reads as TGCGCCAGCACCAGCGACGGGGCGATGGAGCAGTACTTC.

V and J are TRBV5-6 and TRBJ1-2; D uncertain. Germline V gene sequence: CDR1 SGHDT, CDR2 YYEEEE. This CDR3 has 15 amino acids. V lost 3 bases and J 0 bases, leaving 12 bases between the germline ends. CDR3 sequence: CASSWKTPANYGYTF. DNA of the CDR3: TGTGCCAGCAGCTGGAAGACCCCGGCTAACTATGGCTACACCTTC.

The chain recombines TRBV6-4 with TRBJ2-2; possible D gene TRBD1, 5 bases. The CDR3 is 14 residues long. The V end was cut by 5 bases, the J end by 3 bases, with 10 bases between. CDR1 and CDR2 (germline): MRHNA, SNTAGT. The CDR3 spells CASSSDSYTGELFF. DNA of the CDR3: TGTGCCAGCAGTTCAGACAGTTACACCGGGGAGCTGTTTTTT.

V and J are TRBV2 and TRBJ1-1; a weak D match, TRBD1 (5 bases). CDR3 length: 14 residues. With 8 bases removed from V and 5 bases from J, the gap between germline ends came to 18 bases. In germline, CDR1 is SNHLY, CDR2 FYNNEI. The CDR3 DNA follows: TGTGCCAGCGGAACGTTTTCTCGGGGGACTGAAGCTTTCTTT. Protein sequence: CASGTFSRGTEAFF.

This clone was detected a few times. The gene calls are TRBV11-2 and TRBJ1-6, with 7 bases that match TRBD1. V was pared by 11 bases and J by 8 bases, with 12 bases of the junction left unmatched. Germline lookup yields CDR1 SGHAT and CDR2 FQNNGV. The CDR3 has 14 amino acids. The CDR3 region is CAYRGPGGDSPLHF. The CDR3 DNA reads as TGTGCCTACAGGGGACCAGGAGGGGATTCACCCCTCCACTTT.

This chain links TRBV29-1 with TRBJ1-1; tentatively, D is TRBD1 (5 bases). Germline values: CDR1 SQVTM, CDR2 ANQGSEA. This CDR3 region has 14 residues. V dropped 7 bases and J dropped 2 bases, with 17 bases sitting between them. DNA for the CDR3: TGCAGCGCCCTGGAGGGGAGCATCAACACTGAAGCTTTCTTT. Protein: CSALEGSINTEAFF.

The gene calls are TRBV6-5 and TRBJ2-7; 7 nucleotides match TRBD1. The V gene's germline CDR1 is MNHEY and CDR2 SVGAGI. The CDR3 consists of 13 residues. V lost 7 bases to trimming and J lost 4 bases; unmatched junction nucleotides: 7. The CDR3, as DNA: TGTGCCAGCAAGTCCCGGGACAGTTACGAGCAGTACTTC. Protein sequence: CASKSRDSYEQYF.

The gene calls are TRBV19 and TRBJ1-2; D remains unclear. Germline V CDR1 and CDR2: LNHDA, SQIVND (reference sequence). V lost 5 bases and J 8 bases, leaving 18 bases between the germline ends. The CDR3 totals 14 residues. Written as DNA, the CDR3 is TGTGCCAGTAGTCCCCGGACCCGGGCGAGGGGCTACACCTTC. Translation gives CASSPRTRARGYTF.

The CDR3 DNA is TGTGCCAGCAGCCGACAGGGTGCAGATACGCAGTATTTT. Translated, it gives CASSRQGADTQYF. The V call is TRBV13, the J call TRBJ2-3; 7 bases agree with TRBD1. CDR3 length: 13 residues. The germline V gene has CDR1 PRHDT and CDR2 FYEKMQ (reference sequence). V dropped 5 bases and J dropped 4; count of bases not matched to a gene: 3. Drawing the rest from reference TRBV13 and TRBJ2-3, the complete variable domain is AAGVIQSPRHLIKEKRETATLKCYPIPRHDTVYWYQQGPGQDPQFLISFYEKMQSDKGSIPDRFSAQQFSDYHSELNMSSLELGDSALYFCASSRQGADTQYFGPGTRLTVL.

This clone was seen a single time. The chain couples TRBV6-1 to TRBJ1-2; 9 bases fit TRBD1. The CDR3 has 14 amino acids. Germline V CDR1 and CDR2: MNHNS, SASEGT. Unmatched junction bases numbered 8, after V lost 7 bases and J lost 5 bases. CDR3 amino acids: CASKNRGLLYGYTF. In DNA form, the CDR3 reads TGTGCCAGCAAGAACAGGGGGCTCCTGTATGGCTACACCTTC.

CDR3 sequence: CASLLPGQRTEGYTF. DNA of the CDR3: TGTGCCAGCTTATTACCGGGACAACGAACGGAGGGCTACACCTTC. The rearrangement links TRBV5-8 to TRBJ1-2, with D perhaps matching TRBD1 (6 bases). Germline CDR1 SGHTS, CDR2 YDEGEE. With 7 bases removed from V and 8 bases from J, the gap between germline ends came to 24 bases. The CDR3 loop spans 15 amino acids.

Here the CDR3 reads CASSLKGTYEQYF. The DNA for the CDR3 is TGTGCCAGCAGCTTAAAGGGGACCTACGAGCAGTACTTC. V usage is TRBV7-2 and J usage is TRBJ2-7; tentative D call: TRBD1 (5 bases). The CDR3 sequence is 13 residues long. V lost 2 bases, J lost 2 bases, and 7 bases lay in between. The germline gives CDR1 SGHTA, CDR2 FQGNSA.